This T cell receptor (beta chain) is from a study of regulatory T cells in long-lasting Graves disease. The CDR3 totals 15 residues. Germline V CDR1 and CDR2: LNHDA, SQIVND (reference sequence). Trimming at V came to 3 bases and at J to 8 bases, leaving 7 bases not matched to a gene. Assembly of TCR beta libraries relied on iRepertoire HTBI primers together with Arm-PCR of CDR3 regions. TCRdb reanalysed the multiplex PCR reads using MiXCR and keeps one entry per CDR3 protein. Of 350,000 to 500,000 distinct CDR3 sequences in the sample, roughly 21% are singletons; the top ten hold around 15%. Time point in this sample: persistent/refractory GD, antithyroid drugs over 5 years with positive TRAb. Extracted RNA from PBMCs served as the source of the TCR library.

This TCR was sampled from a female donor with Graves disease. The material was peripheral blood mononuclear cells (PBMCs), obtained when the disease was refractory, from a patient treated with antithyroid drugs. This chain uses TRBV19 with TRBJ1-6, with 7 positions matching TRBD1. CDR3 protein: CASSIPARGDSPLHF. The CDR3, as DNA: TGTGCCAGTAGTATCCCCGCCAGGGGGGATTCACCCCTCCACTTT.